This TCR beta chain was sequenced in a study of cytomegalovirus exposure and HLA in healthy donors (dated by TCRdb to 2016 to 2017). For the wider study: An earlier analysis of approximately 640 of the donors reported about 250 Gb of sequence data and some 120 million unique TCR beta sequences from 190 million or so T cells. An early release covering roughly 600 HLA-typed donors comprised 250 to 350 gigabases of sequencing data and roughly 85 million unique TCR sequences. Among the roughly 400 genotyped donors, 75% to 90% belonged to the genetic ancestry cluster associated with self-reported Caucasian donors. The study was designed to test whether signatures of past pathogen exposure could be identified by cataloging public T cell receptors. The study used immunosequencing to profile the T cell repertoires of hundreds of subjects and linked those repertoires to cytomegalovirus serostatus. In addition to the first cohort of 666 subjects, a separate validation cohort of some 120 different subjects was used. To predict cytomegalovirus infection status, the study combined high-throughput TCR immunosequencing, statistical association of individual TCRs with disease status, and machine learning. A later analysis re-examined previously published TCR beta repertoires from more than 600 donors and added high-resolution HLA genotyping to investigate patterns of TCR occurrence. In the later analysis, no new phenotypic data were used to find candidate immune exposures; instead, reliance was placed on TCR beta sequences and their occurrence across donors. In an earlier analysis of 587 of the donors, high-throughput TCR beta sequencing was used to judge whether each TCR beta V gene segment behaved as functional or pseudogenic. Donor age, sex, ethnicity and CMV serostatus were compiled alongside the repertoire data. In a later genetic analysis, genome-wide SNP genotypes for 398 of the 666 donors were used, and that subset was treated as a discovery cohort. All discovery cohort repertoires had been generated using a single sequencing platform. HLA typing covered class I and class II loci at four-digit resolution. The number of donors typed differed by locus, with about 629-630 for A, B, C, DRB1 and DQB1, around 520 for DQA1, over 600 for DPA1, and around 460 for DPB1. A handful of DR-DQ haplotypes were handled as single units for association and clustering because linkage in the cohort was strong. On average, approximately 250,000 unique TCR beta nucleotide sequences were sequenced per donor among some 430 genotyped donors of the cohort, with 15% to 20% of those sequences being non-productive. The full study reports these points: According to the authors, the approach could potentially be generalized to other disease states and immunological phenotypes. In a later genetic analysis, a missense DCLRE1C variant was associated with V-gene and J-gene trimming of TCR beta chains, and the association was replicated in an independent cohort. A later analysis reported that several top co-occurrence clusters appeared linked to parvovirus B19, influenza, CMV and Epstein-Barr virus. The study gave a list of some 150 TCR beta chains associated with cytomegalovirus. Correlated functional status among segregating V segments might be attributable to linkage disequilibrium, but an unknown experimental factor could not be ruled out. Some IMGT-functional V segments, including TRBV6-2 and TRBV6-3, could not be distinguished by the 87-base-pair reads and were therefore excluded. Roughly 15 rarely observed V segments, including chromosome 9 orphons, were excluded from the earlier analysis of almost 600 of the donors because counts were too low. At a false discovery rate of 0.05, a later analysis linked 16,951 TCR beta sequences to specific HLA alleles. A few of the identified cytomegalovirus-associated TCR beta chains were confirmed in vitro to be specific for cytomegalovirus antigens. In this cohort, only TCR beta chains were sequenced, and detectable features were limited by the absence of alpha or paired-chain data. A further reported finding was that TCR beta sequences accurately predicted the HLA-A and HLA-B alleles for most subjects in the first cohort. A later genetic analysis reported fewer N-insertions in productive TCRs among donors in an Asian-associated ancestry cluster than the approximately 670-donor mean. The sequencing pipeline was judged likely to have produced a cluster of highly shared sequence variants as a technical artifact. Most TCR sequences were seen in very few donors, while some public TCRs were found in many individuals. In a later analysis, the rate of TCR association differed among HLA loci, with DRB1 alleles having the most associated TCRs and HLA-C alleles having the fewest. In a later analysis, HLA-associated TCR beta chains showed more clonal expansion and lower generation probabilities than non-associated chains that were equally common. The classifier was reported to diagnose cytomegalovirus status with high specificity and sensitivity in both the original and validation cohorts. An earlier analysis of approximately 570 of the donors showed that most TCR beta V segments appeared in productive rearrangements either about 87% or about 30% of the time, which broadly matched IMGT annotations. CMV serostatus was the only immune exposure information available for the cohort. When HLA alleles, especially DR and DQ, strongly co-occurred, attributing TCR associations to individual alleles was difficult. Presence/absence analyses assumed roughly uniform sequencing depth across donors, an assumption that may not hold. According to a later analysis, most CMV-associated TCR beta chains appeared to be HLA-restricted, and the HLA associations seemed to be driven largely by CMV exposure. Because some donors lacked HLA typing at each locus, the association tests relied only on the typed subset.

Germline trimming: 2 bases from V, 1 base from J; junction bases outside gene matches: 10. Sequences LNHDA (CDR1) and SQIVND (CDR2) are obtained from the germline V gene (reference sequence). The CDR3 covers 18 residues, taking in both the cysteine and the phenylalanine. The read is trimmed to its CDR3 DNA, 54 bases read in frame from base 1. As to this clone: Its cognate antigen has yet to be identified. The sample holds no much larger clone one base away, and base qualities are not on file.

Library creation used the immunoSEQ multiplex PCR assay. A mixture of 60 forward primers for TCR Vbeta segments and 13 reverse primers for TCR Jbeta segments was used in the multiplex PCR. A multiplex PCR assay on genomic DNA amplified the CDR3 region of rearranged TCR beta genes. On the Illumina HiSeq System, the amplified TCR beta libraries were sequenced as 87-base-pair reads. The authors' analysis ran thus. Across the 670 or so repertoires, a later analysis counted tens of millions of unique TCR beta chains, around 11 million of which were shared by at least two donors. Raw reads were error-corrected and collapsed into unique sequences by a nearest-neighbor algorithm in which closely related sequences were merged to remove PCR and sequencing errors. V, D and J gene segments were assigned by aligning CDR3 sequences to IMGT reference sequences. For a sequence to be retained, a match of at least six nucleotides to both a V gene segment and a J gene segment was required. A rearrangement was called productive if the CDR3 had no stop codons and remained in frame with V and J, and every other rearrangement was called non-productive. CDR3 was defined according to IMGT convention as the region running from the second conserved V-encoded cysteine to the conserved J-encoded phenylalanine. The earlier analysis of about 500 of the donors excluded sequences that lacked an unambiguous match to a single V gene segment. An earlier analysis of approximately 590 of the donors classified V segments as functional when productive rearrangements were above 56.7% and as segregating when the standard deviation between donors was above 5%. A statistical classification framework was built to diagnose cytomegalovirus status from the catalog of TCR beta chain sequences. A later analysis assigned V and J genes by comparing TCR nucleotide sequences with IMGT/GENE-DB human TR gene sequences. A later analysis assigned CDR3 sequences and most-parsimonious VDJ recombination scenarios with the TCRdist pipeline. In a later analysis, every TCR beta chain was defined by the combination of its CDR3 amino acid sequence and its V-gene family, and reads without a unique V-gene family were dropped. As a way to deal with suspected cross-contamination and a sequencing artifact, a later analysis dropped nearly 600 nucleotide sequences that were highly shared and had low generation probability. In a later analysis, a clonal expansion index for each public chain was calculated from normalized within-repertoire ranks of inferred template counts. Generation probabilities in a later analysis came from a VDJ recombination model fitted to out-of-frame rearrangements, and those results were checked against IGoR. Hypergeometric tests were used in a later analysis to score TCR-TCR, TCR-HLA and TCR-CMV co-occurrence, with a repertoire-size bias correction applied to the TCR pairs. In a later analysis, false discovery rates were estimated by permuting HLA or CMV assignments 20 times. In a later analysis, co-occurring TCRs were grouped using DBSCAN, and TCRdist sequence similarity was added for clustering within HLA-allele-positive subsets. Repertoires with fewer than 30,000 or more than 120,000 public chains, plus five repertoires with anomalous nucleotide sharing, were excluded from co-occurrence clustering. TCRdb's version of the immuneACCESS table is confined to in-frame rearrangements and falls short of the full clone set. An unresolved V gene accounts for under half of the shortfall where checked; the remainder is of unknown origin. The DNA gave D and trimming, while V, J and clone size come from that table. For this sample there are over 200,000 clones; about 80% appear just once. The ten largest clones add up to 0.58% of the sample.

The cohort consisted of more than 650 healthy bone marrow donors. At the time of sampling, every cohort member was nominally healthy, though immune exposures that went unrecorded were likely present. The donor tested CMV seronegative and was one of the 352 seronegative cohort members. A peripheral blood sample was provided by each donor, and peripheral blood mononuclear cells were used for TCR beta sequencing. Genomic DNA extraction from the blood cell samples was performed with the Qiagen DNeasy Blood Extraction Kit. Sequencing used PBMCs. This receptor was obtained from a woman in her forties in good health and CMV-seronegative. In this chain, TRBV19 is recombined with TRBJ1-1; 10 central nucleotides agree with TRBD1. CDR3 region: CASSIFAGQGTGNTEAFF. The base sequence is TGTGCCAGTAGTATATTTGCGGGACAGGGGACTGGGAACACTGAAGCTTTCTTT.